This is a list of T cell receptor beta chains from one sample in a study of cytomegalovirus exposure and HLA in healthy donors. Assay: immunoSEQ multiplex PCR; the TCRdb copy retains only in-frame clones and omits some. The sample records some 65,000 clones, 95% to 97% being singletons. Sequenced sample: PBMCs. These TCRs come from a man between 18 and 35 years old in good health and CMV-seronegative. CDR3s include the opening cysteine and the closing phenylalanine or tryptophan. The order of the fields is clone size, D gene, V gene, J gene, CDR3 DNA, CDR3 protein. D genes are given only for firm matches. Expanded clones are given a class, and other clones once, few, many or no size at all.

-	TRBD1	TRBV18	TRBJ1-3	TGTGCCAGCTCACCCGGACAGGCGAGCTCTGGAAACACCATATATTTT	CASSPGQASSGNTIYF
-	-	TRBV12-5	TRBJ2-7	TGTGCTAGTGGTTCCGGGACACCTTACGAGCAGTACTTC	CASGSGTPYEQYF
-	TRBD1	TRBV5-1	TRBJ2-1	TGCGCCAGCAGCTTGGATCGCGGGACAGGACCCTACAATGAGCAGTTCTTC	CASSLDRGTGPYNEQFF
once	TRBD2	TRBV11-3	TRBJ2-1	TGTGCCAGCAGCTTAGAAGGGAGCGGGAGTCCCAACAATGAGCAGTTCTTC	CASSLEGSGSPNNEQFF
-	-	TRBV6-1	TRBJ1-2	TGTGCCAGCAGTGAAGAACCCCAGGGGAGCTATGGCTACACCTTC	CASSEEPQGSYGYTF
-	-	TRBV11-2	TRBJ2-3	TGTGCCAGCAGCTTAGATCGGTCAGATACGCAGTATTTT	CASSLDRSDTQYF
-	TRBD1	TRBV27	TRBJ2-1	TGTGCCAGCAGTCCTAGGGGGCTATCCTACAATGAGCAGTTCTTC	CASSPRGLSYNEQFF
once	TRBD2	TRBV11-3	TRBJ2-3	TGTGCCAGCAGCTTAGATGGTAGCGGGAGTATGAATACGCAGTATTTT	CASSLDGSGSMNTQYF
-	TRBD2	TRBV7-9	TRBJ2-7	TGTGCCAGCAGCCAGGGACTAGCGGGAGTCAACGAGCAGTACTTC	CASSQGLAGVNEQYF
-	TRBD1	TRBV9	TRBJ1-3	TGTGCCAGCAGCGCCGGAGGTGGGACAGGAAAGGGAAACACCATATATTTT	CASSAGGGTGKGNTIYF
-	TRBD1	TRBV18	TRBJ2-7	TGTGCCAGCACAATTCAAGCCGGGACAGGAGGTAACGAGCAGTACTTC	CASTIQAGTGGNEQYF
-	-	TRBV5-8	TRBJ1-1	TGTGCCAGCAGCTTGTCTGGAGCGTATGAAGCTTTCTTT	CASSLSGAYEAFF
-	TRBD2	TRBV9	TRBJ2-1	TGTGCCAGCGGGGATGGTGGGACTAGCGGGAGTCTCTCCTACAATGAGCAGTTCTTC	CASGDGGTSGSLSYNEQFF
-	TRBD1	TRBV6-6	TRBJ1-4	TGTGCCAGCGTCGCTACGGGACAGGGGAATGAAAAACTGTTTTTT	CASVATGQGNEKLFF
once	TRBD2	TRBV6-5	TRBJ2-1	TGTGCCAGCAGTTCCCTAGCGGGAGATTACAATGAGCAGTTCTTC	CASSSLAGDYNEQFF
-	-	TRBV21-1	TRBJ1-5	TGTGCCAGCAGCAAAGCGAGAGACAGACTGCCTGAGCCCCAGCATTTT	CASSKARDRLPEPQHF
-	-	TRBV19	TRBJ2-1	TGTGCCAGTAGTATTCTCAGCGGAGCCGACGCGTTCTTC	CASSILSGADAFF
-	TRBD1	TRBV15	TRBJ1-1	TGTGCCACCAGCAATGATCCAGGGGGCTGGAGCGCTGAAGCTTTCTTT	CATSNDPGGWSAEAFF
-	-	TRBV2	TRBJ2-1	TGTGCCAGCAGTCCCCGGACAGCCACCGGGGATGAGCAGTTCTTC	CASSPRTATGDEQFF
-	-	TRBV11-2	TRBJ1-1	TGTGCCAGCAGCTTAGATCACCTGAGCGGGAACACTGAAGCTTTCTTT	CASSLDHLSGNTEAFF
-	TRBD1	TRBV6-5	TRBJ1-1	TGTGCCAGCAGTTCCTATAGGACAGGGAACACTGAAGCTTTCTTT	CASSSYRTGNTEAFF
-	-	TRBV5-1	TRBJ1-1	TGCGCCAGCACTCCCGGACACCGGAACACTGAAGCTTTCTTT	CASTPGHRNTEAFF
-	-	TRBV6-1	TRBJ1-2	TGTGCCAGCAGGAGGGGGGGTTCCAGCTATGGCTACACCTTC	CASRRGGSSYGYTF
-	TRBD1	TRBV14	TRBJ1-6	TGTGCCAGCAGCCAAGAGTTGGCAGGGGGTAATTCACCCCTCCACTTT	CASSQELAGGNSPLHF
-	-	TRBV7-8	TRBJ1-5	TGTGCCAGCAGTTCGCAGGGAAGCAATCAGCCCCAGCATTTT	CASSSQGSNQPQHF
-	-	TRBV28	TRBJ1-2	TGTGCCAGCAGTTATGCGCCCACCTATGGCTACACCTTC	CASSYAPTYGYTF
-	-	TRBV7-9	TRBJ2-7	TGTGCCAGCAGCTTAGCAGGGGCACGGAGCTCCTACGAGCAGTACTTC	CASSLAGARSSYEQYF
-	-	TRBV28	TRBJ1-5	TGTGCCAGCAGTTTGATGGGAGGGGGCAATCAGCCCCAGCATTTT	CASSLMGGGNQPQHF
-	-	TRBV7-9	TRBJ2-7	TGTGCCAGCAGCTTCACTCTCTACGAGCAGTACTTC	CASSFTLYEQYF
-	TRBD1	TRBV7-3	TRBJ2-5	TGTGCCAGCAGCAGGGGACAGCAAGAGACCCAGTACTTC	CASSRGQQETQYF
once	TRBD1	TRBV7-9	TRBJ1-2	TGTGCCAGCAGCTTTACTGGAGGGACAGCAGATCACTCGGGCTATGGCTACACCTTC	CASSFTGGTADHSGYGYTF
once	-	TRBV11-2	TRBJ1-2	TGTGCCAGCAGCTTACGTGATATGGGGGGGCGAGGCTACACCTTC	CASSLRDMGGRGYTF
-	-	TRBV5-4	TRBJ2-2	TGTGCCAGCAGCTTATCGGGGGAACACACCGGGGAGCTGTTTTTT	CASSLSGEHTGELFF
-	-	TRBV6-6	TRBJ2-2	TGTGCCAGCAGTACTCCGAACACCGGGGAGCTGTTTTTT	CASSTPNTGELFF
-	TRBD2	TRBV18	TRBJ2-1	TGTGCCAGCTCACCACCGGTTACTAGCGGGAGCCACAATGAGCAGTTCTTC	CASSPPVTSGSHNEQFF
-	TRBD1	TRBV9	TRBJ1-4	TGTGCCAGCAGCGAACAGGGGGGGGAAAAACTGTTTTTT	CASSEQGGEKLFF
-	-	TRBV5-1	TRBJ1-6	TGCGCCAGCAGCTGGGACACTACCTATAATTCACCCCTCCACTTT	CASSWDTTYNSPLHF
-	-	TRBV6-5	TRBJ2-7	TGTGCCAGCAGAGAGGTTAACTCCTACGAGCAGTACTTC	CASREVNSYEQYF
-	-	TRBV7-6	TRBJ2-5	TGTGCCAGCGGAGGTCCAGACCAAGAGACCCAGTACTTC	CASGGPDQETQYF
-	-	TRBV6-1	TRBJ1-2	TGTGCCAGCAGTTCCAGACAGGGCTACACCTTC	CASSSRQGYTF
-	-	TRBV6-1	TRBJ1-5	TGTGCCAGCACCGATAGACACACCAATCAGCCCCAGCATTTT	CASTDRHTNQPQHF
-	TRBD2	TRBV11-3	TRBJ2-7	TGTGCCAGCAGCTTAAGCGGGAGTATAAACGAGCAGTACTTC	CASSLSGSINEQYF
once	TRBD1	TRBV6-5	TRBJ2-7	TGTGCCAGCAGCTCACGACAGGGCCTGGCCTACGAGCAGTACTTC	CASSSRQGLAYEQYF
-	TRBD1	TRBV6-1	TRBJ1-1	TGTGCCAGCAGTGAATCGGGACAGATTGAAGCTTTCTTT	CASSESGQIEAFF
-	-	TRBV19	TRBJ2-7	TGTGCCAGTACACAGCGGGTTCCCCCCTACGAGCAGTACTTC	CASTQRVPPYEQYF
-	-	TRBV5-1	TRBJ2-7	TGCGCCAGCAGCTTGGGACTAAGCTCCTACGAGCAGTACTTC	CASSLGLSSYEQYF